This T cell receptor (beta chain) was identified during a study of blood T cell repertoires in COVID-19. Study as a whole: Samples came from the United States, Italy and Spain, spanning acute and convalescent COVID-19. In each case, the material was cDNA or gDNA derived from T cells, B-cell-depleted T cells, or PBMCs.

As processed by the authors: Nucleated cell counts were estimated from reference gene primer amplification. TCRdb's copy holds only in-frame clones and misses some; the assay was immunoSEQ multiplex PCR. V, J and clone size derive from that table, while D and trimming were established from the DNA sequence. Of fewer than 85,000 clones in the sample, about 87% were seen once. The source is a human donor in a cohort sampled during active COVID-19. Sequencing was performed on peripheral blood.

CDR3 region: CASSLISNTEAFF. CDR3 bases: TGTGCCAGCAGCTTAATTTCTAACACTGAAGCTTTCTTT. The chain joins TRBV7-9 to TRBJ1-1, with unresolved D. The CDR3 is made up of 13 amino acids. Germline V gives CDR1 SEHNR, CDR2 FQNEAQ (reference sequence). The germline V and J ends were trimmed by 2 bases and 2 bases, with 6 bases remaining between them.